This T cell receptor beta chain was recovered during a study of blood T cells in healthy people across ages. Study-wide background: For every two T cells, template switching captured about one barcoded beta molecule.

This clonotype was seen only a few times. Combining a sample-barcoded 5' primer with a J-beta primer mix, a second PCR ran for roughly 7 to 11 cycles. Template switching added a 12-random-nucleotide identifier to every cDNA molecule. Using its own MiXCR run on the 5' RACE reads, TCRdb lists one record per CDR3 protein. The table includes some 1.8 million distinct CDR3 sequences, about 39% detected once. CDR3 size: 14 residues. Germline V gene data show CDR1 as SGDLS and CDR2 as YYNGEE. Trimming cost V 3 bases and J 6 bases, with 10 bases left between them. Whenever a sample was processed, at least 6 million PBMCs were isolated.

The specimen sequenced was blood. This TCR was sampled from a human donor in good health. This chain links TRBV9 with TRBJ1-6, with D possibly being TRBD1 (6 bases). The CDR3, as DNA: TGTGCCAGCAGCGCACAGGGTTTTAATTCACCCCTCCACTTT. Translating gives CASSAQGFNSPLHF.